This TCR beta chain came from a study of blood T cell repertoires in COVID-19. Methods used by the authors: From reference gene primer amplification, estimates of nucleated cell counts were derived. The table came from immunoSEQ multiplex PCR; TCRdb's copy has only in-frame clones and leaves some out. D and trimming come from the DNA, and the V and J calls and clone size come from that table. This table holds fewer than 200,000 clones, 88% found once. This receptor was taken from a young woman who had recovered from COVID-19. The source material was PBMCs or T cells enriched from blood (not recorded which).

The CDR3 here is CASRAGLAGEYEQFF. CDR3 DNA sequence: TGTGCCAGCAGAGCGGGACTAGCGGGGGAGTATGAGCAGTTCTTC. This sequence joins TRBV7-2 and TRBJ2-1, with 14 bases identical to TRBD2. The CDR3 runs 15 residues. Trimming took 6 bases from V and 8 from J; bases not matched to a gene: 6. Germline assignment: CDR1 SGHTA and CDR2 FQGNSA.